A selection of T cell receptor beta chains follows, all from one sample in a study of blood T cells in healthy people across ages. TCRdb re-called the 5' RACE reads through MiXCR, storing one row per CDR3 protein. Counted here are 1,100,000 or so distinct CDR3 sequences, 35% to 55% occurring once; the ten biggest clones make up approximately 17%. Sequenced sample: blood. The origin of the receptors is a woman aged 55-70 years in good health. CDR3s leave out the opening cysteine and the closing phenylalanine or tryptophan. Each record gives: CDR3 protein, V gene, J gene.

CDR3: SASTYSYNEQF; V: TRBV20-1; J: TRBJ2-1
CDR3: ASSWGLETFSDEQY; V: TRBV6-5; J: TRBJ2-7
CDR3: ASRKETQY; V: TRBV2; J: TRBJ2-5
CDR3: ASSPNPMGYHLTYEQY; V: TRBV3-1; J: TRBJ2-7
CDR3: SARDLGKRSEQY; V: TRBV20-1; J: -
CDR3: AISYDASGSDTQY; V: TRBV10-3; J: TRBJ2-3
CDR3: AISEVKPPINYGYT; V: TRBV10-3; J: TRBJ1-2
CDR3: ASGQGIHSPLH; V: TRBV7-9; J: TRBJ1-6
CDR3: SARGGGSNQPQH; V: TRBV20-1; J: TRBJ1-5
CDR3: ATSNPSLEQY; V: TRBV15; J: -
CDR3: ASSLNPGGRLNEQF; V: TRBV5-1; J: TRBJ2-1
CDR3: ASSLGGVGQYNNEQF; V: TRBV7-2; J: TRBJ2-1
CDR3: ASSTQTGSYYEQY; V: TRBV9; J: -
CDR3: ASSLWGPRTAGNQPQH; V: TRBV27; J: TRBJ1-5
CDR3: AARQGPAGEQY; V: TRBV19; J: TRBJ2-5
CDR3: ASSPQGSDPYEQY; V: TRBV18; J: TRBJ2-7
CDR3: PISERTGTRNNEQF; V: TRBV10-3; J: TRBJ2-1
CDR3: SARPLTSYTDTQY; V: TRBV20-1; J: TRBJ2-3
CDR3: ASRLTGGGTDTQY; V: TRBV7-9; J: TRBJ2-3
CDR3: ASSLSVSSGNYEQY; V: TRBV7-9; J: TRBJ2-7
CDR3: SVEDDQGGISGKLF; V: TRBV29-1; J: TRBJ1-4
CDR3: ASTTLRGQRENEQF; V: TRBV27; J: TRBJ2-1
CDR3: ASGQGSGYT; V: TRBV27; J: TRBJ1-2
CDR3: SARDSGPSGRADEQY; V: TRBV20-1; J: TRBJ2-7
CDR3: ASSLDPDSFFFGRPAVLSEKLF; V: TRBV5-1; J: TRBJ1-4
CDR3: ASSLALLGQVNQPQH; V: TRBV7-8; J: TRBJ1-5
CDR3: ASTHGGPYNEQF; V: TRBV28; J: TRBJ2-1
CDR3: ASSWRGRPYEQY; V: TRBV7-2; J: TRBJ2-7
CDR3: ASRNTGTSGGEQY; V: TRBV25-1; J: TRBJ2-5
CDR3: SAIPATDTQY; V: TRBV20-1; J: TRBJ2-3